Each of the 16 T cell receptor beta chains below was sequenced from the same sample in a study of cytomegalovirus exposure and HLA in healthy donors. Generated by immunoSEQ multiplex PCR, the TCRdb table keeps only in-frame clones and is missing some. The sample holds under 200,000 clones, roughly nine tenths seen once. Input material: PBMCs. These receptors all stem from a woman under 30 in good health and CMV-seropositive.

This CDR3 is CARRQGPNEQYF. In nucleotides, the CDR3 is TGTGCCAGAAGACAGGGTCCCAACGAGCAGTACTTC. The rearrangement joins TRBV2 to TRBJ2-7; 7 nucleotides match TRBD1. The V and J ends lost 9 bases and 5 bases, in that order; junction bases with no gene match: 7. CDR1 is SNHLY and CDR2 is FYNNEI in the germline V gene. The length of the CDR3 is 12 residues.

The rearrangement uses TRBV27 and TRBJ1-5, with TRBD1 matching 9 bases. CDR1 and CDR2 from the germline V gene are MNHEY and SMNVEV (reference sequence). Germline trimming cut 6 bases from V and 4 bases from J; bases unmatched to any gene: 7. The CDR3 extends over 15 amino acids. CDR3 DNA: TGTGCCAGCAGGTCGACAGGGGGTGGAAATCAGCCCCAGCATTTT. This gives the protein CASRSTGGGNQPQHF.

The chain combines TRBV19 with TRBJ1-5; D possibly corresponds to TRBD1 (6 bases). CDR1 is LNHDA and CDR2 is SQIVND in the germline V gene (reference sequence). CDR3 length equals 13 residues. V dropped 5 bases and J dropped 6 bases, with 11 bases sitting between them. CDR3 loop: CASSLGGGQPQHF. CDR3 in DNA: TGTGCCAGTAGTTTGGGAGGGGGTCAGCCCCAGCATTTT.

This clone was counted once. The rearrangement uses TRBV6-1 and TRBJ2-3; tentatively, D is TRBD2 (6 bases). V gave up 0 bases and J gave up 9 bases, with 13 bases separating them. The CDR3 sequence is 14 residues long. From germline, CDR1 is MNHNS and CDR2 SASEGT. DNA for the CDR3: TGTGCCAGCAGTGAAGCGCATTCCGGAGGGACGCAGTATTTT. It specifies CASSEAHSGGTQYF.

The chain joins TRBV6-1 to TRBJ1-6; D is perhaps TRBD1 (5 bases). Germline CDR1 is MNHNS and CDR2 is SASEGT. The V gene lost 3 bases and the J gene lost 4 bases, with 10 bases spanning the gap. The CDR3 spans 15 residues. Here the CDR3 reads CASSDAGLYNSPLHF. As DNA, the CDR3 is TGTGCCAGCAGTGACGCGGGACTTTATAATTCACCCCTCCACTTT.

This chain links TRBV11-2 with TRBJ2-2, with D perhaps matching TRBD2 (6 bases). CDR1 SGHAT and CDR2 FQNNGV come from the germline V gene. The CDR3 spans 15 residues. The ends were cut back, 2 bases at V and 7 bases at J, with 14 bases in the middle. The CDR3 loop reads CASSLTRGVDGELFF. The CDR3 DNA sequence: TGTGCCAGCAGCTTAACCCGCGGGGTGGACGGGGAGCTGTTTTTT.

This chain joins TRBV2 and TRBJ2-5, with TRBD1 matching 9 bases. The V and J ends lost 5 bases and 5 bases, in that order; junction bases with no gene match: 9. The CDR3 is 15 residues long. Germline V gene sequence: CDR1 SNHLY, CDR2 FYNNEI. The CDR3 bases are TGTGCCAGCAGTCCACAGGGGGCGAGGGGTGAGACCCAGTACTTC. It codes for CASSPQGARGETQYF.

The gene calls are TRBV9 and TRBJ1-2; TRBD1 aligns across 7 bases. This CDR3 is built from 12 residues. Germline CDR1 reads SGDLS; CDR2 reads YYNGEE. J gave up 8 bases and V 6 bases, and 7 bases lay outside the gene matches. The CDR3 DNA sequence: TGTGCCAGCAAAAGACAGGGTGAAGGCTACACCTTC. Protein: CASKRQGEGYTF.

The chain has TRBV7-6 and TRBJ2-1; 11 positions agree with TRBD2. V was pared by 3 bases and J by 10 bases, with 5 bases of the junction left unmatched. The length of the CDR3 is 14 residues. Per germline, CDR1 SGHVS and CDR2 FNYEAQ. The CDR3, as DNA: TGTGCCAGCAGCTTTAGCGGGGGGGCTTTCGAGCAGTTCTTC. Translated, it gives CASSFSGGAFEQFF.

The J gene is TRBJ2-7, the V gene TRBV28, with TRBD1 matching 8 bases. The CDR3 extends over 15 amino acids. V trimming: 3 bases; J trimming: 6 bases; junction bases outside the gene matches: 10. Per the germline V gene, CDR1 is MDHEN and CDR2 is SYDVKM. As DNA, the CDR3 is TGTGCCAGCAGTTTTTCCGGACAGGGTACGTTCGAGCAGTACTTC. It yields the protein CASSFSGQGTFEQYF. The whole variable domain, filled in from reference TRBV28 and TRBJ2-7, reads DVKVTQSSRYLVKRTGEKVFLECVQDMDHENMFWYRQDPGLGLRLIYFSYDVKMKEKGDIPEGYSVSREKKERFSLILESASTNQTSMYLCASSFSGQGTFEQYFGPGTRLTVT.

The chain combines TRBV5-6 with TRBJ1-1; 7 bases fit TRBD1. The CDR3 is made up of 16 amino acids. Germline CDR1 and CDR2: SGHDT and YYEEEE. The trim removed 1 base at V and 1 base at J, leaving 7 bases unmatched. CDR3 coding DNA: TGTGCCAGCAGCTTGTTACCAGGGGGGTCGAACACTGAAGCTTTCTTT. It codes for CASSLLPGGSNTEAFF.

The chain links TRBV30 to TRBJ2-7; 7 bases line up with TRBD1. CDR1 and CDR2 from the germline V gene are GTSNPN and SVGIG (reference sequence). The length of the CDR3 is 15 residues. The junction had 12 bases not matched to a gene; V was cut back by 2 bases and J by 5 bases. The CDR3 here is CAWSNDRERSHEQYF. CDR3 nucleotides: TGTGCCTGGAGTAACGACAGGGAGAGGTCGCACGAGCAGTACTTC.

The CDR3 here is CASSPVASLQSNYGYTF. The DNA of the CDR3 is TGTGCCAGCTCACCGGTCGCTTCTCTGCAGTCTAACTATGGCTACACCTTC. The chain uses TRBV18 and TRBJ1-2; D remains unclear. V dropped 3 bases and J dropped 0 bases, with 17 bases sitting between them. Per the germline V gene, CDR1 is KGHSH and CDR2 is LQKENI. The CDR3 loop spans 17 amino acids.

CDR3: CASSPSPGGETGELFF. The CDR3 DNA follows: TGTGCCAGCAGCCCCTCACCGGGGGGTGAAACCGGGGAGCTGTTTTTT. V usage is TRBV9 and J usage is TRBJ2-2; 7 bases are a match to TRBD2. V shed 4 bases, J shed 5 bases, and the junction held 11 bases outside the gene matches. CDR1 and CDR2 from the germline V gene are SGDLS and YYNGEE. The CDR3 is made up of 16 amino acids.

This sequence joins TRBV28 and TRBJ2-7; no clear D. Trimming took 3 bases from V and 6 from J, leaving 9 bases between them. This CDR3 region has 12 residues. Germline values: CDR1 MDHEN, CDR2 SYDVKM. The CDR3: CASSFGFCEQYF. The CDR3 DNA is TGTGCCAGCAGTTTTGGCTTCTGCGAGCAGTACTTC.

J is TRBJ2-1 and V is TRBV11-2, with TRBD1 matching 7 bases. V was pared by 1 base and J by 4 bases, with 4 bases of the junction left unmatched. This CDR3 is 15 amino acids long. Germline V CDR1 and CDR2: SGHAT, FQNNGV. DNA of the CDR3: TGTGCCAGCAGCTTAGTGGGACAGAAGTACAATGAGCAGTTCTTC. Translating gives CASSLVGQKYNEQFF.